The present T cell receptor (beta chain) was sequenced within a study of CD8 T cells in ankylosing spondylitis. General study results and limits: Clones linked to disease were reported to show significant enrichment in matched ankylosing spondylitis synovial fluid.

MiXCR, applied by TCRdb to the 5' RACE reads, yields one record per CDR3 protein. The repertoire has 200,000 to 250,000 distinct CDR3 sequences, roughly 25% of them found once; the top ten carry less than 8.5%. Germline CDR1 is MDHEN and CDR2 is SYDVKM. The CDR3 has 15 residues. Trimming at V came to 6 bases and at J to 6 bases, leaving 10 bases not matched to a gene. This clonotype showed up many times. Antigen specificity is unknown. Material for sequencing was blood, either unsorted or a sorted T cell fraction (not recorded which). This sequence joins TRBV28 and TRBJ1-4, with 7 bases identical to TRBD1. The sequence was obtained from a male donor with ankylosing spondylitis or in good health (not recorded which). The CDR3 sequence is CASSPGGGGDEKLFF. CDR3 nucleotides: TGTGCCAGCAGCCCAGGGGGGGGGGGCGATGAAAAACTGTTTTTT.